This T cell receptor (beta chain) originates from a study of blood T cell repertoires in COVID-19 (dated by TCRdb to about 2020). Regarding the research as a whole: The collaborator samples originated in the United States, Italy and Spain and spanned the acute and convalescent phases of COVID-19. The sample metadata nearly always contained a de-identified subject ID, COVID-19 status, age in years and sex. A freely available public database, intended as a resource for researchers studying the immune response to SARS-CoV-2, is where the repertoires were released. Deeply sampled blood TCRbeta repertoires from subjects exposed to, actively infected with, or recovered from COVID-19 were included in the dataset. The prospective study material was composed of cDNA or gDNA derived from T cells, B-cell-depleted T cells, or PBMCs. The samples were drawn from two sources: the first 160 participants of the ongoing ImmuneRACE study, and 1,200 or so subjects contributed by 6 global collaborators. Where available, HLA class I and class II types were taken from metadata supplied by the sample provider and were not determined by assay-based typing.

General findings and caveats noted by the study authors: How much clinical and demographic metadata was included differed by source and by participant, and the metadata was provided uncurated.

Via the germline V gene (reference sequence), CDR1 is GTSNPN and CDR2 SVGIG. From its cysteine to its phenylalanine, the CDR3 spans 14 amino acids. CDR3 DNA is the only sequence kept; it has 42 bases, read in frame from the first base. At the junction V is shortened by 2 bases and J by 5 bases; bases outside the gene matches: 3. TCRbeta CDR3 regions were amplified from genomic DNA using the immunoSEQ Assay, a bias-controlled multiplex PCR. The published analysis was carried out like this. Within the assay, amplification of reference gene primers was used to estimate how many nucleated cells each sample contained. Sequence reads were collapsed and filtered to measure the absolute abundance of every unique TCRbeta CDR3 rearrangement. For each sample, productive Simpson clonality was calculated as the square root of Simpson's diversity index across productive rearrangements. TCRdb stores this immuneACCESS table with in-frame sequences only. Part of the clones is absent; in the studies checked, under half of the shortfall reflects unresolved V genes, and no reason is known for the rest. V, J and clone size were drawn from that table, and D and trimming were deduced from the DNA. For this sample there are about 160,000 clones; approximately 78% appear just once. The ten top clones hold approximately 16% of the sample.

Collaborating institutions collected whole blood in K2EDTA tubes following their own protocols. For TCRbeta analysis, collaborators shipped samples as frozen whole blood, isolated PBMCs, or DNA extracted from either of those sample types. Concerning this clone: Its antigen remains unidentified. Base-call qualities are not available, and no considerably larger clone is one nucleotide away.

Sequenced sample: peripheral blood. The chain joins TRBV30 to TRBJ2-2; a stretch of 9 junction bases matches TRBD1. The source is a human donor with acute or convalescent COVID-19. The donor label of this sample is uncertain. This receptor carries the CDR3 CAWSYRGRTGELFF. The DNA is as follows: TGTGCCTGGAGTTACAGGGGGCGAACCGGGGAGCTGTTTTTT.